This T cell receptor (beta chain) is drawn from a study of CXCR3-negative and CXCR3-positive naive CD8 T cells. This CDR3 has 14 residues. Germline CDR1 SGHDT, CDR2 YYEEEE. Via 5' RACE with UMI labels, TRB cDNA libraries were prepared. Each CDR3 protein gets one entry in TCRdb, which reprocessed the 5' RACE reads and gives no DNA. With about 120,000 distinct CDR3 sequences in the sample, the ten largest clones hold 0.59%. Definition of naive CD8+ T cells rested on a CD45RO-CCR7+CD27+CD95- profile. With regard to this clonotype: Its antigen is undetermined.

Study outcomes and limitations: Similar TRBV-TRBJ gene usage was seen in naive CXCR3-negative and CXCR3-positive cells, but not in memory cells. Diversity ran similarly high across both naive subsets but far lower in memory CD8+ cells. More hydrophobic TRB CDR3s occurred in CXCR3-positive than in CXCR3-negative naive cells.

The chain combines TRBV5-6 with TRBJ2-7. This clonotype was sampled from a human donor in good health. Some clones in this sample may be carry-over from other donors' samples. Sequencing used naive CXCR3+ CD8+ T cells from blood. This sample's subset: CD45RO-CCR7+CD27+CD95- naive CD8+ T cells expressing CXCR3 (TNR3+). The CDR3 here is CASSLGLASYEQYF.